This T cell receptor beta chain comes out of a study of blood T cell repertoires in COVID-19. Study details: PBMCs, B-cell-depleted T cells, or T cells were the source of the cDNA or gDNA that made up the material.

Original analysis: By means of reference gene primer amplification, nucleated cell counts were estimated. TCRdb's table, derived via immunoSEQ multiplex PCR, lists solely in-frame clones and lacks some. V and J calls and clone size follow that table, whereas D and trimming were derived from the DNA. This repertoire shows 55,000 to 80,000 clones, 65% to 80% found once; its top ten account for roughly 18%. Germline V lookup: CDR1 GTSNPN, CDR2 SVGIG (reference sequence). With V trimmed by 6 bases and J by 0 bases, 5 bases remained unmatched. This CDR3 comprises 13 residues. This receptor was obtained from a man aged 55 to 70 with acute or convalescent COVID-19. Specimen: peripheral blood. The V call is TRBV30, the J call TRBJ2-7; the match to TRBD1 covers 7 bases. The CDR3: CACSGQSSYEQYF. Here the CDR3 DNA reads TGTGCCTGCTCGGGACAGAGCTCCTACGAGCAGTACTTC.